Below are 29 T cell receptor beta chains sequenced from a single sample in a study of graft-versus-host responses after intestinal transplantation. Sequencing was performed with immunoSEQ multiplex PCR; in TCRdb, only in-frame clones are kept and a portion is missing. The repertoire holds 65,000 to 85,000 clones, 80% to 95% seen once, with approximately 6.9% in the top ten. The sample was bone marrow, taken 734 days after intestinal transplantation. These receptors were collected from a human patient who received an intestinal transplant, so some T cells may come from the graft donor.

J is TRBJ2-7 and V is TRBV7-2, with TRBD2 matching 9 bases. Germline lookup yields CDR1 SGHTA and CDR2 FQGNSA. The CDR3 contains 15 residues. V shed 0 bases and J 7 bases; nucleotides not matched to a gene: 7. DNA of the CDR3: TGTGCCAGCAGCTTAGCGCTAAGTAGCGGGAGTGAGCAGTACTTC. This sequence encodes CASSLALSSGSEQYF.

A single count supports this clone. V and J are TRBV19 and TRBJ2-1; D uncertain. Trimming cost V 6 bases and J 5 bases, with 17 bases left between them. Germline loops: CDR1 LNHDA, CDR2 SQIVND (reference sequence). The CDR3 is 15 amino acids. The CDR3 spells CASRFRQAKDNEQFF. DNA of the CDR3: TGTGCCAGTAGGTTTCGGCAGGCGAAAGACAATGAGCAGTTCTTC. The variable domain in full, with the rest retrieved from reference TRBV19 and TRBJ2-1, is DGGITQSPKYLFRKEGQNVTLSCEQNLNHDAMYWYRQDPGQGLRLIYYSQIVNDFQKGDIAEGYSVSREKKESFPLTVTSAQKNPTAFYLCASRFRQAKDNEQFFGPGTRLTVL.

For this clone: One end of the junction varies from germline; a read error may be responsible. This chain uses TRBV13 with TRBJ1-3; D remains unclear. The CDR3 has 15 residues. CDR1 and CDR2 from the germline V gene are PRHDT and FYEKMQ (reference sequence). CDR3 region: CAGSAVLDSGNTIYF. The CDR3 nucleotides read TGTGCCGGCAGCGCCGTCCTCGACTCTGGAAACACCATATATTTT.

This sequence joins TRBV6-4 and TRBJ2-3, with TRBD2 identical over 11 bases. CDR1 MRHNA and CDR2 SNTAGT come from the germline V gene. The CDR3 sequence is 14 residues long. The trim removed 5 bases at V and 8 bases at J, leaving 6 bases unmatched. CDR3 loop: CASSPTGTSGTQYF. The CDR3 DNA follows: TGTGCCAGCAGTCCAACAGGGACTAGCGGTACGCAGTATTTT.

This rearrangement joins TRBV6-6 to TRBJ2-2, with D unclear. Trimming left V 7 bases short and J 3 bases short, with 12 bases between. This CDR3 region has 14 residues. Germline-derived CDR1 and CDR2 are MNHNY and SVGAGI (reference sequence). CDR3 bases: TGTGCCAGCACCAGCCCCACGGACACCGGGGAGCTGTTTTTT. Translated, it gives CASTSPTDTGELFF.

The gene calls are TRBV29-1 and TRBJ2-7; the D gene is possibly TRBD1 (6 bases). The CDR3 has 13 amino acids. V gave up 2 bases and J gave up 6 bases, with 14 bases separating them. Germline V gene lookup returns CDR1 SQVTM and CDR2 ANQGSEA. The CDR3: CSVEHREGGEQYF. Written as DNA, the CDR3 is TGCAGCGTTGAACACAGGGAAGGTGGCGAGCAGTACTTC.

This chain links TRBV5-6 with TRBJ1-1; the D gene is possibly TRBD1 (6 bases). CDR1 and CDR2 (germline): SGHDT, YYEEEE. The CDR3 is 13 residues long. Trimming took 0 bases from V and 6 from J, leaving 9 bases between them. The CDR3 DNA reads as TGTGCCAGCAGCTTGGACCACAGGGCTGAAGCTTTCTTT. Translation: CASSLDHRAEAFF.

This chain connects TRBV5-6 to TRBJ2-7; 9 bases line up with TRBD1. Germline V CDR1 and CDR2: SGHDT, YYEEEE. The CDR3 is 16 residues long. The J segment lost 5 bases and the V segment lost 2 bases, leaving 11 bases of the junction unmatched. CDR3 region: CASSFSRDRVKNEQYF. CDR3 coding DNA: TGTGCCAGCAGCTTTTCGCGGGACAGGGTTAAGAACGAGCAGTACTTC.

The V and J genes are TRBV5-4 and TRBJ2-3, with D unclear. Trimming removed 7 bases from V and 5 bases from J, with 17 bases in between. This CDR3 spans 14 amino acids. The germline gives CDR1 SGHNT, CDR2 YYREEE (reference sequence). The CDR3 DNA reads TGTGCCAGCTGGACCGGTCCCCGAGAAGATACGCAGTATTTT. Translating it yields CASWTGPREDTQYF.

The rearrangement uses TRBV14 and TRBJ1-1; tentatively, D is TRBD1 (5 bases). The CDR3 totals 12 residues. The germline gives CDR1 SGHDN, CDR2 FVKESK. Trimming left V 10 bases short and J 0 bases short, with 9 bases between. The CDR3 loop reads CATRGLNTEAFF. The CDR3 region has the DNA TGTGCCACCCGGGGGTTGAACACTGAAGCTTTCTTT.

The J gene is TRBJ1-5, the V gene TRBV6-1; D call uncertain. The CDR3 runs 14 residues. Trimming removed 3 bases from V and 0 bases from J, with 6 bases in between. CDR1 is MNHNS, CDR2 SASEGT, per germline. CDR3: CASSEGNSNQPQHF. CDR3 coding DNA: TGTGCCAGCAGTGAGGGTAATAGCAATCAGCCCCAGCATTTT.

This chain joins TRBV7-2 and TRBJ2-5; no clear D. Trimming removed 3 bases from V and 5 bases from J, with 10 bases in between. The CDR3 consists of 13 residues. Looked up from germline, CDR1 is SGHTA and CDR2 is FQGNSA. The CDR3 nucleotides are TGTGCCAGCAGCTTCCCCTATCCCGAGACCCAGTACTTC. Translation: CASSFPYPETQYF.

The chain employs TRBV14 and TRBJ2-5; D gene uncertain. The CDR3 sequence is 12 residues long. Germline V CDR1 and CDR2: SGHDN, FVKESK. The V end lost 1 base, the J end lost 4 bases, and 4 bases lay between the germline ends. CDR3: CASSQVGETQYF. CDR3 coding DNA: TGTGCCAGCAGCCAAGTAGGAGAGACCCAGTACTTC. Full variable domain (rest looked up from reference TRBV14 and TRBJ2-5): EAGVTQFPSHSVIEKGQTVTLRCDPISGHDNLYWYRRVMGKEIKFLLHFVKESKQDESGMPNNRFLAERTGGTYSTLKVQPAELEDSGVYFCASSQVGETQYFGPGTRLLVL.

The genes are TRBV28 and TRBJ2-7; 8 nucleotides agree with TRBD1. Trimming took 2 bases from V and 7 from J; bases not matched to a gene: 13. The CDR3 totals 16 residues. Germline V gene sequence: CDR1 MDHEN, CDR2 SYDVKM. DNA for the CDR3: TGTGCCAGCAGTTTAATAACCCTGACAGGGGTGGGAGAGCAGTACTTC. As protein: CASSLITLTGVGEQYF.

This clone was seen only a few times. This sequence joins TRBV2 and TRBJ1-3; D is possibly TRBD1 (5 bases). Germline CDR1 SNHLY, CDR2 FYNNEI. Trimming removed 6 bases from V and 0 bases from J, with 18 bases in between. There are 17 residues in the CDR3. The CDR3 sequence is CASRTTTGPNSGNTIYF. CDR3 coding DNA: TGTGCCAGCAGGACTACCACGGGACCAAACTCTGGAAACACCATATATTTT. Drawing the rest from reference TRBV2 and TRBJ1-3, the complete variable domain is EPEVTQTPSHQVTQMGQEVILRCVPISNHLYFYWYRQILGQKVEFLVSFYNNEISEKSEIFDDQFSVERPDGSNFTLKIRSTKLEDSAMYFCASRTTTGPNSGNTIYFGEGSWLTVV.

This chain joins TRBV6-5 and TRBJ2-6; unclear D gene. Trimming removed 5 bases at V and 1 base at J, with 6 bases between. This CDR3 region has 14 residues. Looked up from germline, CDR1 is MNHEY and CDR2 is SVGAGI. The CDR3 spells CASSEVSGANVLTF. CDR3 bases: TGTGCCAGCAGTGAAGTTTCTGGGGCCAACGTCCTGACTTTC.

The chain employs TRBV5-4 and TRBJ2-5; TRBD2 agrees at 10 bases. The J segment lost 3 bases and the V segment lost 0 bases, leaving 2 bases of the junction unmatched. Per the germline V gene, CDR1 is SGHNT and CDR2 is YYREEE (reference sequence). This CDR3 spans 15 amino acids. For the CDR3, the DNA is TGTGCCAGCAGCTTGGTGCTAGCGGGGGAAGAGACCCAGTACTTC. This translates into CASSLVLAGEETQYF.

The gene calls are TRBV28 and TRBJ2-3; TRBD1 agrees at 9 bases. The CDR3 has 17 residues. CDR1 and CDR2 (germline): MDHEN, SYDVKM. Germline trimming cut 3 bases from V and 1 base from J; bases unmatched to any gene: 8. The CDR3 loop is CASSFPGTGQGTDTQYF. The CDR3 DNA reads TGTGCCAGCAGTTTCCCAGGGACAGGGCAGGGCACAGATACGCAGTATTTT.

Here the CDR3 DNA reads TGTGCCAGCAGCTTAGGGACAGATCCTGGAAACACCATATATTTT. Its protein is CASSLGTDPGNTIYF. The V call is TRBV11-3, the J call TRBJ1-3; possibly TRBD1 for D (6 bases). CDR1 and CDR2 (germline): SGHNT, YENEEA. V was shortened by 1 base and J by 2 bases, with 9 bases between the two germline ends. CDR3 length: 15 amino acids.

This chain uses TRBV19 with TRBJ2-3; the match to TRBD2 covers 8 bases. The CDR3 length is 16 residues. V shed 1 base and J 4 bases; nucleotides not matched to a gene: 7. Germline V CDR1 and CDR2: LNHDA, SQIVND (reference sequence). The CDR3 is CASSIGTGGRPDTQYF. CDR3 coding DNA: TGTGCCAGTAGTATAGGAACGGGAGGGCGACCAGATACGCAGTATTTT.

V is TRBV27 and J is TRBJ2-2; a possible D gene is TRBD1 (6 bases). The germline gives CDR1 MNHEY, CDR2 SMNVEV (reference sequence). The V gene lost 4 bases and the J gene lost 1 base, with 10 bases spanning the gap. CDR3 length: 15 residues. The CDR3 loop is CASSWDTWNTGELFF. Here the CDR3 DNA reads TGTGCCAGCAGTTGGGACACCTGGAACACCGGGGAGCTGTTTTTT.

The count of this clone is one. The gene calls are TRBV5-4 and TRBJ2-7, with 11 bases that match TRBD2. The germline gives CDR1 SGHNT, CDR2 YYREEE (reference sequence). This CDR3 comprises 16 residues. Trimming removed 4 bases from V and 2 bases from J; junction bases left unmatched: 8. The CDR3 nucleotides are TGTGCCAGCAGCCTACTGGGACTAGCGGAACCCTACGAGCAGTACTTC. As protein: CASSLLGLAEPYEQYF.

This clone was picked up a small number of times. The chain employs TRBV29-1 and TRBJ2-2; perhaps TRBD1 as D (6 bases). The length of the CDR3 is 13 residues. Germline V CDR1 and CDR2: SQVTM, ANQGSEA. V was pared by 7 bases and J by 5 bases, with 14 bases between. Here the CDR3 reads CSAGTKYTGELFF. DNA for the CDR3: TGCAGCGCCGGGACAAAGTATACCGGGGAGCTGTTTTTT.

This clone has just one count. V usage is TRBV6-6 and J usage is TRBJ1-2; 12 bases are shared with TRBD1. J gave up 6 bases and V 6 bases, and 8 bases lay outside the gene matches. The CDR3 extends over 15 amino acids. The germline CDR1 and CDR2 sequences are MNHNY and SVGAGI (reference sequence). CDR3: CASREPGQGAHGYTF. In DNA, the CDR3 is TGTGCCAGCAGGGAACCGGGACAGGGGGCGCATGGCTACACCTTC.

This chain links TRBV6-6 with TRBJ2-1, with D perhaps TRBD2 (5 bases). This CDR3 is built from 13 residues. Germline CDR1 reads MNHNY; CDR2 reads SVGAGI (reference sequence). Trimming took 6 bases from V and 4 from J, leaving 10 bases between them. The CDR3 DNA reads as TGTGCCAGCAGAAACGGGGAGTACAATGAGCAGTTCTTC. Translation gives CASRNGEYNEQFF.

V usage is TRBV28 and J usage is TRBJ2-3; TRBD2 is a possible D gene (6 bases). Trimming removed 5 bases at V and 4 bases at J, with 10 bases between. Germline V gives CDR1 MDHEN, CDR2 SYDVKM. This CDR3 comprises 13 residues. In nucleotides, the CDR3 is TGTGCCAGCAGTCGGGACTCCCCAGATACGCAGTATTTT. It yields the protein CASSRDSPDTQYF.

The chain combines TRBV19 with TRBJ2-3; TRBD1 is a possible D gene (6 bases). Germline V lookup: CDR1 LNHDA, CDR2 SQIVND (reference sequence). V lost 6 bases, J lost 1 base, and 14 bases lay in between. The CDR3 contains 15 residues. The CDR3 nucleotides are TGTGCCAGTAGCACAATCAAGGGGGGCACAGATACGCAGTATTTT. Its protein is CASSTIKGGTDTQYF. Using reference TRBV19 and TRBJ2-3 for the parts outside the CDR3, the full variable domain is DGGITQSPKYLFRKEGQNVTLSCEQNLNHDAMYWYRQDPGQGLRLIYYSQIVNDFQKGDIAEGYSVSREKKESFPLTVTSAQKNPTAFYLCASSTIKGGTDTQYFGPGTRLTVL.

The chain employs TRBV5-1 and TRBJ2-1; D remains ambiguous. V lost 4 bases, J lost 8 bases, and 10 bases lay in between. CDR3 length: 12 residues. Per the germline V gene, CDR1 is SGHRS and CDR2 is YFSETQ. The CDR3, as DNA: TGCGCCAGCAGCGTGAGCTCCCATGAGCAGTTCTTC. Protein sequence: CASSVSSHEQFF. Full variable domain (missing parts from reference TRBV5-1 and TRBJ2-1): KAGVTQTPRYLIKTRGQQVTLSCSPISGHRSVSWYQQTPGQGLQFLFEYFSETQRNKGNFPGRFSGRQFSNSRSEMNVSTLELGDSALYLCASSVSSHEQFFGPGTRLTVL.

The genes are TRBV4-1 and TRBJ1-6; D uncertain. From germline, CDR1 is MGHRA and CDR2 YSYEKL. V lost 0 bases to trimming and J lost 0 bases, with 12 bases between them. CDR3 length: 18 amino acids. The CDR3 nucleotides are TGCGCCAGCAGCCAAGATCTCGGGCCGAGCTCCTATAATTCACCCCTCCACTTT. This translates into CASSQDLGPSSYNSPLHF.